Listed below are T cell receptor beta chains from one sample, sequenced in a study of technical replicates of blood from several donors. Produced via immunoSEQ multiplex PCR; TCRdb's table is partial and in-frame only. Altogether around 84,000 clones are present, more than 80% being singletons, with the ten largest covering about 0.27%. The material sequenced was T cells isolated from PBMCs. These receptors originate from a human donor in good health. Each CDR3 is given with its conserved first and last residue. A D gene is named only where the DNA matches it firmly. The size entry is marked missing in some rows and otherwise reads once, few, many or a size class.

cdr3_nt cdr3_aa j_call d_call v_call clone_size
TGTGCCAGCAGCCAACAGGACTATTCACCCCTCCACTTT CASSQQDYSPLHF TRBJ1-6 NA TRBV4-2 NA
TGTGCCAGCATAGGACAGGGGGTCTTAGCGGGAGGCGTCACCGGGGAGCTGTTTTTT CASIGQGVLAGGVTGELFF TRBJ2-2 NA TRBV7-8 NA
TGTGCCAGCAGCTTAGGATCACTAGCGGGATCCCACGAGCAGTACTTC CASSLGSLAGSHEQYF TRBJ2-7 TRBD2 TRBV7-8 NA
TGCGCCAGCAGCTTGGAGACAGTCACCGGGGAGCTGTTTTTT CASSLETVTGELFF TRBJ2-2 NA TRBV5-1 NA
TGTGCCAGCAGTCCGGACAGGGTGAGGGACGAGCAGTACTTC CASSPDRVRDEQYF TRBJ2-7 TRBD1 TRBV6-6 NA
TGCGCCAGCAGCCAAGATTCTTACCGTGACGGGACAGGGTCCCAGCATTTT CASSQDSYRDGTGSQHF TRBJ1-5 TRBD1 TRBV4-1 NA
TGCGCCAGCAGCCCGAAGACAGGGGTTAACTATGGCTACACCTTC CASSPKTGVNYGYTF TRBJ1-2 TRBD1 TRBV5-1 NA
TGCAGCGTTGAGGACAGGGCTTTTTACACCTTC CSVEDRAFYTF TRBJ1-2 TRBD1 TRBV29-1 NA
TGCGCCAGCAGCTTCTATAGTCTTCGGGGAGGGACTGAAGCTTTCTTT CASSFYSLRGGTEAFF TRBJ1-1 NA TRBV5-1 NA
TGTGCCAGCAGCCCGGCGGTCGCTGCCTACGAGCAGTACTTC CASSPAVAAYEQYF TRBJ2-7 NA TRBV7-9 NA
TGCGCCAGCAGCCAAGACCCCAACAGGGGGTGGACTGAAGCTTTCTTT CASSQDPNRGWTEAFF TRBJ1-1 TRBD1 TRBV4-1 NA
TGCAGCGTTGAAGTGGCGGGGCGGACCACTGAAGCTTTCTTT CSVEVAGRTTEAFF TRBJ1-1 NA TRBV29-1 NA
TGCGCCAGCAGCGCGGACTACAATGAGCAGTTCTTC CASSADYNEQFF TRBJ2-1 NA TRBV5-1 NA
TGTGCCAGCAGCGGACAGGGAAATCATGGCTACACCTTC CASSGQGNHGYTF TRBJ1-2 TRBD1 TRBV9 NA
TGCGCCAGCACTGAGCAGGGCCGGAAACTGTTTTTT CASTEQGRKLFF TRBJ1-4 NA TRBV10-2 NA
TGTGCCAGCAGCTTGCGGGTGGAGGGGGAGCTGTTTTTT CASSLRVEGELFF TRBJ2-2 NA TRBV5-5 few
TGTGCCAGCAGAGGCCTAGCTCAAGAGACCCAGTACTTC CASRGLAQETQYF TRBJ2-5 NA TRBV5-4 NA
TGTGCCAGCAGTTTACTTACTAGCGTACACTACAATGAGCAGTTCTTC CASSLLTSVHYNEQFF TRBJ2-1 TRBD2 TRBV27 NA
TGTGCCAGCAGTAACAGGGGATACGGGGCCAACGTCCTGACTTTC CASSNRGYGANVLTF TRBJ2-6 TRBD1 TRBV6-5 once
TGCGCCAGCAGTGAGCCGGGACAGGCCTACAATGAGCAGTTCTTC CASSEPGQAYNEQFF TRBJ2-1 TRBD1 TRBV10-1 NA
TGCGCCAGCAGCCAAGTCGAGCGGGAGACAGATACGCAGTATTTT CASSQVERETDTQYF TRBJ2-3 TRBD2 TRBV4-1 NA
TGCGCCAGCAGCCAAGTGTCAACCGATCCGGACTATGGCTACACCTTC CASSQVSTDPDYGYTF TRBJ1-2 NA TRBV4-1 once
TGTGCCAGCAGCTTAGTGGTCGGGGGGACCCGGGATACGCAGTATTTT CASSLVVGGTRDTQYF TRBJ2-3 TRBD2 TRBV7-8 NA
TGTGCCAGCAGTGAATCAGGGTTCTACGAGCAGTACTTC CASSESGFYEQYF TRBJ2-7 NA TRBV6-1 NA
TGTGCCAGCAGCATAAATGGCGGTGCCGACTACGAGCAGTACTTC CASSINGGADYEQYF TRBJ2-7 NA TRBV7-3 once
TGTGCCAGCAGCGACCGTCCGCGGGGTTTGGGGACCAAAAACATTCAGTACTTC CASSDRPRGLGTKNIQYF TRBJ2-4 NA TRBV7-9 NA
TGTGCCAGCAGCTCCGCCGGGACAGGGCTTGAGGAGACCCAGTACTTC CASSSAGTGLEETQYF TRBJ2-5 TRBD1 TRBV28 NA
TGTGCCAGCGTCAGCTCCTACGAGCAGTACTTC CASVSSYEQYF TRBJ2-7 NA TRBV25-1 NA
TGTGCCAGTAGTATGGTGGGCGGCGGGAATTCACCCCTCCACTTT CASSMVGGGNSPLHF TRBJ1-6 NA TRBV19 NA
TGTGCCAGCAGCTCTCGGGGTCAGCCCCAGCATTTT CASSSRGQPQHF TRBJ1-5 NA TRBV7-9 NA
TGTGCCAGCAGCTTATTACACAGGGAACAGCCCCAGCATTTT CASSLLHREQPQHF TRBJ1-5 NA TRBV7-8 NA
TGTGCCAGCAGTCGGGACAGCAACTATGGCTACACCTTC CASSRDSNYGYTF TRBJ1-2 TRBD1 TRBV2 NA
TGTGCCAGCAGCGCTGCGGACAGCCGATATGGCTACACCTTC CASSAADSRYGYTF TRBJ1-2 NA TRBV9 NA
TGTGCCAGTAGTATAGTTCCCGACAGGAGTGGAAACACCATATATTTT CASSIVPDRSGNTIYF TRBJ1-3 NA TRBV19 NA
TGTGCCAGTAGTAAGGGGCTGGAAGCTAACTATGGCTACACCTTC CASSKGLEANYGYTF TRBJ1-2 NA TRBV19 NA
TGTGCCAGCAGCAAGGGACTAGCGGGAGCGGGTGAGCAGTTCTTC CASSKGLAGAGEQFF TRBJ2-1 TRBD2 TRBV7-6 NA